The 23 T cell receptor beta chains below were found in one sample sequenced in a study of blood T cells in healthy people across ages. It was with a sample-barcoded 5' primer and a J-beta primer mix that a second PCR of roughly 6 to 12 cycles was run. MiXCR was run by TCRdb on the 5' RACE reads, yielding one entry per CDR3 protein. The sample lists hundreds of thousands of distinct CDR3 sequences, roughly half occurring once. Sequenced material: blood. The receptors stem from a woman aged 80 or over in good health.

On this clonotype itself: A much larger clone sits a single nucleotide away, making a read error possible. This likely comes from a read error, as the CDR3 has no conserved phenylalanine or tryptophan at its end. The DNA is omitted, as the CDR3 cannot be located on it reliably, and the CDR3 follows TCRdb's listing. The chain is built from TRBV20-1 and TRBJ2-1; the D call TRBD2 from the table was never checked on the DNA. Germline V lookup: CDR1 DFQATT, CDR2 SNEGSKA (reference sequence). Both ends counted, the CDR3 spans 12 residues. The CDR3 spells CSASSSGWEKFV.

V usage is TRBV2 and J usage is TRBJ1-1; D is uncertain. V lost 5 bases and J 4 bases, leaving 14 bases between the germline ends. This CDR3 contains 14 residues. Germline CDR1 is SNHLY and CDR2 is FYNNEI. The DNA for the CDR3 is TGTGCCAGCAGTTCGGACTCCGGAGGCACTGAAGCTTTCTTT. Translation gives CASSSDSGGTEAFF. The full variable domain, with the rest looked up from reference TRBV2 and TRBJ1-1, is EPEVTQTPSHQVTQMGQEVILRCVPISNHLYFYWYRQILGQKVEFLVSFYNNEISEKSEIFDDQFSVERPDGSNFTLKIRSTKLEDSAMYFCASSSDSGGTEAFFGQGTRLTVV.

The chain joins TRBV9 to TRBJ1-4; no reliable D call. Trimming took off 2 bases at V and 0 bases at J, with 8 bases between the two ends. Germline-derived CDR1 and CDR2 are SGDLS and YYNGEE. The CDR3 has 15 residues. This chain's CDR3 is CASSVGSATNEKLFF. The CDR3, as DNA: TGTGCCAGCAGCGTTGGATCTGCAACTAATGAAAAACTGTTTTTT. Using reference TRBV9 and TRBJ1-4 for the parts outside the CDR3, the full variable domain is DSGVTQTPKHLITATGQRVTLRCSPRSGDLSVYWYQQSLDQGLQFLIQYYNGEERAKGNILERFSAQQFPDLHSELNLSSLELGDSALYFCASSVGSATNEKLFFGSGTQLSVL.

The V gene is TRBV9, the J gene TRBJ2-3; no definite D call. CDR1 and CDR2 (germline): SGDLS, YYNGEE. Trimming took off 0 bases at V and 14 bases at J, with 16 bases between the two ends. This CDR3 has 13 residues. DNA for the CDR3: TGTGCCAGCAGCGTAGAAGACTCCAGTGTTCGGTATTTT. Protein sequence: CASSVEDSSVRYF.

This rearrangement joins TRBV29-1 to TRBJ2-3; perhaps TRBD2 as D (5 bases). V lost 4 bases, J lost 3 bases, and 20 bases lay in between. The CDR3 spans 16 residues. Per germline, CDR1 SQVTM and CDR2 ANQGSEA. CDR3 sequence reads: CSVVPLSSTGTDTQYF. CDR3 nucleotide sequence: TGCAGCGTTGTCCCTCTCTCCAGCACGGGAACAGATACGCAGTATTTT.

To note about this clonotype: One junction end does not reproduce the germline sequence, and a read error may be involved. The genes are TRBV12-3 or TRBV12-4 and TRBJ2-5; 7 nucleotides match TRBD2. The CDR3 is 14 amino acids. As DNA, the CDR3 is TGCGCCAGCAGTGTATGGGGGAGGGCGAAGACCCAGTACTTC. Amino acids: CASSVWGRAKTQYF.

V and J are TRBV28 and TRBJ2-5, with D uncertain. V dropped 8 bases and J dropped 5 bases, with 9 bases sitting between them. The germline V gene encodes CDR1 MDHEN and CDR2 SYDVKM. The CDR3 extends over 11 amino acids. Written as DNA, the CDR3 is TGTGCCAGCCGACGGCAGGAGACCCAGTACTTC. Encoded protein: CASRRQETQYF.

This clonotype was seen many times. The J gene is TRBJ2-3, the V gene TRBV5-6; the match to TRBD1 covers 9 bases. The CDR3 is 15 residues long. J gave up 2 bases and V 3 bases, and 4 bases lay outside the gene matches. CDR1 and CDR2 (germline): SGHDT, YYEEEE. Here the CDR3 DNA reads TGTGCCAGCAGCTGGGACAGGGACTACACAGATACGCAGTATTTT. Amino acids: CASSWDRDYTDTQYF.

This clonotype was seen many times. This chain connects TRBV29-1 to TRBJ2-1, with D possibly called TRBD1 or TRBD2 (7 bases each). The germline V and J ends were trimmed by 1 base and 3 bases, with 16 bases remaining between them. Germline V gives CDR1 SQVTM, CDR2 ANQGSEA. The CDR3 is 16 amino acids. The CDR3 DNA is TGCAGCGTTGAAGGGGGAGGGGGCGAATACTACAATGAGCAGTTCTTC. It is translated as CSVEGGGGEYYNEQFF.

Turning to this clonotype: At one of its ends the junction is not consistent with the germline gene, which may arise from a read error. This sequence joins TRBV12-3 or TRBV12-4 and TRBJ2-2; maybe TRBD2 (5 bases). The CDR3 has 13 residues. The CDR3 nucleotides read TGTGCCAGCAGATCCCTCTACGCCGGGGAGTTGTTTTTT. Residues: CASRSLYAGELFF.

This clonotype came up once. V is TRBV14 and J is TRBJ2-1; D may be TRBD1 or TRBD2 (5 bases each). Trimming removed 2 bases from V and 15 bases from J, with 14 bases in between. The CDR3 runs 12 residues. CDR1 is SGHDN, CDR2 FVKESK, per germline. CDR3 amino acids: CASSQLGPKMFF. CDR3 nucleotide sequence: TGTGCCAGCAGCCAACTGGGACCAAAGATGTTCTTC.

In regard to this clonotype: A read error is possible here, since a much larger clone lies one base away. The V call is TRBV6-5, the J call TRBJ2-5, with D perhaps matching TRBD2 (6 bases). Trimming left V 0 bases short and J 11 bases short, with 22 bases between. The CDR3 consists of 16 residues. Germline CDR1 reads MNHEY; CDR2 reads SVGAGI. The CDR3 region is CASSYSIVAGTHEQYF. The CDR3 nucleotides are TGTGCCAGCAGTTACTCAATTGTGGCGGGAACCCATGAGCAGTACTTC.

There are a few counts of this clonotype. Just one base apart from a much larger clone, this may be a read error. The CDR3 loop reads CASSFVLRGKTNEQFF. Here the CDR3 DNA reads TGTGCCAGCAGCTTTGTGTTGCGGGGGAAAACCAATGAGCAGTTCTTC. This rearrangement joins TRBV7-3 to TRBJ2-1, with TRBD2 matching over 7 bases. V dropped 3 bases and J dropped 6; count of bases not matched to a gene: 11. The CDR3 loop spans 16 amino acids. Looked up from germline, CDR1 is SGHTA and CDR2 is FQGTGA.

Notes on this clonotype: A single base separates this from a much larger clone, so it may be a read error. The rearrangement links TRBV10-3 to TRBJ2-1; D might be TRBD2 (5 bases). The closer fit of TRBJ2-7 to the DNA end suggests the J call may be wrong. The CDR3 totals 14 residues. Germline values: CDR1 ENHRY, CDR2 SYGVKD. The CDR3 protein is CAIMDSRSYNEQYF. The CDR3 nucleotides read TGTGCCATCATGGACTCCCGGTCCTACAATGAGCAGTACTTC.

V usage is TRBV20-1 and J usage is TRBJ2-1, with 12 bases fitting TRBD1. CDR3 length: 13 residues. CDR1 is DFQATT, CDR2 SNEGSKA, per germline (reference sequence). With 7 bases clipped from V and 9 bases from J, the junction kept 7 bases outside the gene matches. CDR3 DNA sequence: TGCAGTGTTCCGGGACAGGGGGCTACTGAGCAGTTCTTC. Translating gives CSVPGQGATEQFF.

The chain links TRBV9 to TRBJ2-1; 8 positions match TRBD2. J gave up 2 bases and V 1 base, and 8 bases lay outside the gene matches. CDR1 SGDLS and CDR2 YYNGEE come from the germline V gene. The CDR3 runs to 17 residues. Here the CDR3 DNA reads TGTGCCAGCAGCGTATGGTTGGCGGGAGGCACCTACAATGAGCAGTTCTTC. Amino acid sequence: CASSVWLAGGTYNEQFF.

J is TRBJ2-2 and V is TRBV6-2 or TRBV6-3, with D uncertain. The V end was cut by 6 bases, the J end by 2 bases, with 13 bases between. From germline, CDR1 is MNHEY and CDR2 SVGEGT. The CDR3 is 15 residues long. The CDR3 is CASRRSGANTGELFF. Here the CDR3 DNA reads TGTGCCAGCAGAAGATCTGGTGCCAACACCGGGGAGCTGTTTTTT.

The chain is built from TRBV5-1 and TRBJ1-6; D may be TRBD1 (6 bases). The CDR3 loop spans 17 amino acids. Looked up from germline, CDR1 is SGHRS and CDR2 is YFSETQ. V lost 0 bases, J lost 5 bases, and 15 bases lay in between. This CDR3 is CASSLAARAGDNSPLHF. CDR3 nucleotide sequence: TGCGCCAGCAGCTTGGCCGCACGGGCAGGGGATAATTCACCCCTCCACTTT. Full variable domain (remainder filled in from reference TRBV5-1 and TRBJ1-6): KAGVTQTPRYLIKTRGQQVTLSCSPISGHRSVSWYQQTPGQGLQFLFEYFSETQRNKGNFPGRFSGRQFSNSRSEMNVSTLELGDSALYLCASSLAARAGDNSPLHFGNGTRLTVT.

This chain connects TRBV6-5 to TRBJ2-2; 11 bases match TRBD2. The CDR3 loop spans 16 amino acids. Unmatched junction bases numbered 5, after V lost 2 bases and J lost 6 bases. Germline V lookup: CDR1 MNHEY, CDR2 SVGAGI. The CDR3: CASSYKLAGEAGELFF. CDR3 DNA sequence: TGTGCCAGCAGTTACAAACTAGCGGGGGAGGCCGGGGAGCTGTTTTTT.

J is TRBJ2-3 and V is TRBV4-2; the match to TRBD2 covers 12 bases. This CDR3 contains 18 residues. From germline, CDR1 is LGHNA and CDR2 YNFKEQ. Unmatched junction bases numbered 5, after V lost 1 base and J lost 0 bases. CDR3 DNA sequence: TGTGCCAGCAGCCAAGCTCTAGCGGGAGGGCCTAGCACAGATACGCAGTATTTT. This codes for CASSQALAGGPSTDTQYF.

In the case of this clonotype: A read error may be the cause here, since a much bigger clone is one base away. The chain couples TRBV20-1 to TRBJ2-1; 9 nucleotides align to TRBD2. Losses at the gene ends were 7 bases for V and 13 bases for J; bases not matched to a gene: 8. The CDR3 has 11 residues. Looked up from germline, CDR1 is DFQATT and CDR2 is SNEGSKA (reference sequence). CDR3 sequence reads: CSVPSGIVQFF. The CDR3 DNA is TGCAGTGTTCCTAGCGGGATTGTACAGTTCTTC.

This clonotype came up once. A much larger clone lies one base from this, so it may be a read error. This sequence joins TRBV11-2 and TRBJ2-7; 7 bases map to TRBD1. CDR1 and CDR2 from the germline V gene are SGHAT and FQNNGV. This CDR3 region has 15 residues. DNA for the CDR3: TGTGCCGGCAGCTTAGAGGGACAGAGCTCCTACGAGCAGTACTTC. It translates to CAGSLEGQSSYEQYF.

Ten or more counts support this clonotype. This chain links TRBV12-3 or TRBV12-4 with TRBJ1-5; no definite D call. Trimming pared 6 bases from V and 5 bases from J, leaving 8 bases between. CDR3 length equals 12 residues. In DNA, the CDR3 is TGTGCCAGCAGATACTCTGATCAGCCCCAGCATTTT. The encoded protein is CASRYSDQPQHF.